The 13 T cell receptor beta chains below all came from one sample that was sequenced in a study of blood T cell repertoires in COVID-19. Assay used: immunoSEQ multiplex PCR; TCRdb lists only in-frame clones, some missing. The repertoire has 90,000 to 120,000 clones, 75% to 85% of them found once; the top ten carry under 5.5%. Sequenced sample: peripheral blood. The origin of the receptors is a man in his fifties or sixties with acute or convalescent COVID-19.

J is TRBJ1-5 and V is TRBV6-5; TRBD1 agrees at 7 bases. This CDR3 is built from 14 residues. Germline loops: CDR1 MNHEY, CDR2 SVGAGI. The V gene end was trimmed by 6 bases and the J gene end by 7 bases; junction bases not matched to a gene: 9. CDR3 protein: CASSPPGGGQPQHF. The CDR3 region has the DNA TGTGCCAGCAGCCCCCCAGGAGGGGGCCAGCCCCAGCATTTT.

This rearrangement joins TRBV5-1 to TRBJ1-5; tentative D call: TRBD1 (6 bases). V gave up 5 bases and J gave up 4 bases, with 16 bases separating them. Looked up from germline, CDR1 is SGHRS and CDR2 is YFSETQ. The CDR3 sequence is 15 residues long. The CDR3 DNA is TGCGCCAGCAGTAAGGGGGAGGGGGGAAATCAGCCCCAGCATTTT. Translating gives CASSKGEGGNQPQHF.

The DNA for the CDR3 is TGTGCCAGCAGTTACACGATGCCGGGACAGGGGTATGGCTACACCTTC. Its protein is CASSYTMPGQGYGYTF. The chain employs TRBV6-2 or TRBV6-3 and TRBJ1-2; 10 bases are a match to TRBD1. After removal of 2 bases from V and 5 bases from J, the junction contained 8 bases not matched to a gene. Germline CDR1 and CDR2: MNHEY and SVGEGT. This CDR3 has 16 residues.

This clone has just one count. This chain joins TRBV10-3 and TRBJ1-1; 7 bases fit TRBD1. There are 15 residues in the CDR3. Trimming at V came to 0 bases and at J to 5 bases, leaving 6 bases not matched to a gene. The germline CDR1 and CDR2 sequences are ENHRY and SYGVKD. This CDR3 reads CAISESRQGWTEAFF. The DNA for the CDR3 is TGTGCCATCAGTGAGTCGCGACAGGGCTGGACTGAAGCTTTCTTT.

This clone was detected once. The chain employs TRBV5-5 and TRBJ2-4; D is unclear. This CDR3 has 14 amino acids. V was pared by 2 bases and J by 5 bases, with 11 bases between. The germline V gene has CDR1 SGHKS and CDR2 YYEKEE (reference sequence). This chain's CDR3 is CASSFAGRENIQYF. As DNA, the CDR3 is TGTGCCAGCAGCTTTGCAGGTCGTGAAAACATTCAGTACTTC.

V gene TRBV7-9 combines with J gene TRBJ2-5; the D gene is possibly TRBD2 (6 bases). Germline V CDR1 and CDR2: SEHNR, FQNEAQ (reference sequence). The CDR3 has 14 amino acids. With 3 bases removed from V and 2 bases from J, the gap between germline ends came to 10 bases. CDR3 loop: CASSFRREQETQYF. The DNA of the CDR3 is TGTGCCAGCAGCTTCAGGCGGGAACAAGAGACCCAGTACTTC. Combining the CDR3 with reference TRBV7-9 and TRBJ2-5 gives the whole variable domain DTGVSQNPRHKITKRGQNVTFRCDPISEHNRLYWYRQTLGQGPEFLTYFQNEAQLEKSRLLSDRFSAERPKGSFSTLEIQRTEQGDSAMYLCASSFRREQETQYFGPGTRLLVL.

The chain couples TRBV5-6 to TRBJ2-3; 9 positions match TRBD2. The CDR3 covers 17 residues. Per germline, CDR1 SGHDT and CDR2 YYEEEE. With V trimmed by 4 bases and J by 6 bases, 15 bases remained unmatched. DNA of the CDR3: TGTGCCAGCAGCCGTGGGGTCGGCGGGGGGGCCGGTGATACGCAGTATTTT. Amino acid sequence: CASSRGVGGGAGDTQYF.

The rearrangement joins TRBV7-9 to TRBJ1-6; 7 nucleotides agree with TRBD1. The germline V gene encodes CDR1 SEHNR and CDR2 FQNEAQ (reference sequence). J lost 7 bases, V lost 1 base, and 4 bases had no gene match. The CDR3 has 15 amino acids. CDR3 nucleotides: TGTGCCAGCAGCTTAGTCGGGACAGAGAATTCACCCCTCCACTTT. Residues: CASSLVGTENSPLHF.

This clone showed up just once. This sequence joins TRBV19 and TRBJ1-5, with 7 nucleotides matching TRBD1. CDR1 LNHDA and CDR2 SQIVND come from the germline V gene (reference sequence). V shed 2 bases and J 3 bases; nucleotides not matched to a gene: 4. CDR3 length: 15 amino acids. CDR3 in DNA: TGTGCCAGTAGTATATCGACAGGGAACAATCAGCCCCAGCATTTT. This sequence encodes CASSISTGNNQPQHF.

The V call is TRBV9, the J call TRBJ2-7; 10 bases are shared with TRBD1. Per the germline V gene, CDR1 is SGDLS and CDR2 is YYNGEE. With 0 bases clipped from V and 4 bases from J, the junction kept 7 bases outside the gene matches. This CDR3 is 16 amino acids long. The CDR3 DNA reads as TGTGCCAGCAGCGTAGGAATGGGACAGGGGCTTTACGAGCAGTACTTC. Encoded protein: CASSVGMGQGLYEQYF.

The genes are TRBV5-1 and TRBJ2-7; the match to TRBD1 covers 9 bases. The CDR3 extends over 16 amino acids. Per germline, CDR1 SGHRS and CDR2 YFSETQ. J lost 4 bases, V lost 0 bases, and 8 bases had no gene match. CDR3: CASSLAQGQGVYEQYF. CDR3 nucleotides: TGCGCCAGCAGCTTGGCTCAGGGACAGGGAGTATACGAGCAGTACTTC.

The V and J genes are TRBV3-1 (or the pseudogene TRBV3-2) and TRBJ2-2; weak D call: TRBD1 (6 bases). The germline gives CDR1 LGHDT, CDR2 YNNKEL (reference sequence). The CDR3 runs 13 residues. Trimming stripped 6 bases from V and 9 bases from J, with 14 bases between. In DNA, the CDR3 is TGTGCCAGCAGGCTTACAGGGCAGCGGGAGCTGTTTTTT. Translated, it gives CASRLTGQRELFF.

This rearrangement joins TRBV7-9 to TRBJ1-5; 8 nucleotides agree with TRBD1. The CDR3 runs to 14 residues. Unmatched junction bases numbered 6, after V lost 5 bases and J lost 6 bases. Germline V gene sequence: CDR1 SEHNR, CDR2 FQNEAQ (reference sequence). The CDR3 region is CASSETGDSQPQHF. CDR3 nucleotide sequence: TGTGCCAGCAGCGAGACAGGGGATTCTCAGCCCCAGCATTTT. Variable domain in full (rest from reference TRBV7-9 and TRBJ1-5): DTGVSQNPRHKITKRGQNVTFRCDPISEHNRLYWYRQTLGQGPEFLTYFQNEAQLEKSRLLSDRFSAERPKGSFSTLEIQRTEQGDSAMYLCASSETGDSQPQHFGDGTRLSIL.